This T cell receptor (beta chain) was sequenced during a study of T-cell memory formation after mild COVID-19. Findings of the study overall: Contracting CD4+ clones were located mainly in CM and EM, and CD8+ clones in EMRA.

It was 5'RACE with constant-segment primers that produced the TCR alpha and TCR beta cDNA libraries, which carried sample barcodes and UMIs. TCRdb re-called the 5' RACE reads through MiXCR, storing one row per CDR3 protein. The table records some 600,000 distinct CDR3 sequences, 17% of them present only once. A note on this clonotype: Its antigen is currently unknown.

The CDR3 totals 16 residues. This chain joins TRBV21-1 and TRBJ2-7; the D segment call TRBD1 is taken from the table without a DNA check. TRBV21-1 is deemed a pseudogene. The receptor's source is an adult woman who had mild COVID-19 (a few samples of this study predate the infection). Cell type and time point are not known. The sequenced sample was PBMCs or a T cell subset sorted from them (not recorded which). The CDR3, as DNA: TGTGCCAGCATCTCGGTAGGGGTTCGCCCCACGTACGAGCAGTACTTC. Residues: CASISVGVRPTYEQYF.